A few counts support the clone carrying this T cell receptor beta chain. The data originate from a study of blood T cell repertoires in COVID-19. Only in-frame clones appear in the TCRdb table, and some are missing; sequencing was by immunoSEQ multiplex PCR. The sample shows fewer than 250,000 clones, roughly 90% of them seen only once. CDR1 and CDR2 (germline): SEHNR, FQNEAQ (reference sequence). The CDR3 loop spans 11 amino acids. V dropped 3 bases and J dropped 7 bases, with 3 bases sitting between them. The chain carries TRBV7-9 and TRBJ2-2; the D is unclear. The sequence derives from a woman aged 30 to 39 with acute COVID-19. Sequencing was carried out using PBMCs or T cells enriched from blood (not recorded which). CDR3 amino acids: CASSFHGELFF. DNA of the CDR3: TGTGCCAGCAGCTTCCACGGGGAGCTGTTTTTT.